These 25 T cell receptor beta chains were sequenced from one sample in a study of T cells after yellow fever vaccination. TCRdb reanalysed the 5' RACE reads using MiXCR and keeps one entry per CDR3 protein. Among some 200,000 distinct CDR3 sequences listed, 3% to 4% were seen once. Material: CD4+ T cells sorted from PBMCs, obtained 10 days after the yellow fever booster vaccination. Receptors originate from a man aged 18 to 29 who received the YFV17D yellow fever vaccine.

The CDR3 spells CASSVAASTDTQYF. CDR3 nucleotide sequence: TGTGCCAGCAGCGTAGCAGCTAGCACAGATACGCAGTATTTT. J is TRBJ2-3 and V is TRBV9, with unresolved D. Germline lookup yields CDR1 SGDLS and CDR2 YYNGEE. Between the trimmed V and J ends, which lost 0 bases and 0 bases, there was a span of 5 bases. The CDR3 spans 14 residues.

This clonotype has a handful of counts. This chain joins TRBV12-3 or TRBV12-4 and TRBJ1-2; D gene ambiguous. The CDR3 runs to 12 residues. The V end was cut by 5 bases, the J end by 4 bases, with 8 bases between. CDR3 nucleotide sequence: TGTGCCAGCAGTCCTCGCCCCTATGGCTACACCTTC. Translating gives CASSPRPYGYTF.

Ten or more counts support this clonotype. V and J are TRBV6-2 or TRBV6-3 and TRBJ2-7; 9 bases line up with TRBD2. CDR3 length equals 12 residues. CDR1 is MNHEY and CDR2 is SVGEGT in the germline V gene. The V and J ends lost 6 bases and 6 bases, in that order; junction bases with no gene match: 3. This CDR3 is CASRLSGGEQYV. The CDR3 DNA is TGTGCCAGCAGACTTAGCGGGGGCGAGCAGTACGTC.

There are many counts of this clonotype. The chain recombines TRBV6-2 or TRBV6-3 with TRBJ1-5; 10 bases agree with TRBD1. Germline loops: CDR1 MNHEY, CDR2 SVGEGT. This CDR3 is built from 20 residues. V dropped 2 bases and J dropped 1; count of bases not matched to a gene: 14. The CDR3 bases are TGTGCCAGCAGTTACATGTTCGGTCGGACAGGGGGTAGGAGCAATCAGCCCCAGCATTTT. As protein: CASSYMFGRTGGRSNQPQHF.

The rearrangement joins TRBV15 to TRBJ2-2; perhaps TRBD1 as D (6 bases). The CDR3 length is 20 residues. Trimming removed 0 bases at V and 3 bases at J, with 23 bases between. Germline V lookup: CDR1 LNHNV, CDR2 YYDKDF (reference sequence). The CDR3 loop is CATSRDKWVRGNPDTGELFF. The CDR3 DNA sequence: TGTGCCACCAGCAGAGATAAGTGGGTGAGGGGGAACCCGGACACCGGGGAGCTGTTTTTT.

This clonotype was counted at least ten times. This rearrangement joins TRBV18 to TRBJ2-4, with a weak D call TRBD1 (6 bases). The CDR3 loop spans 17 amino acids. Germline V gives CDR1 KGHSH, CDR2 LQKENI. Trimming shortened V by 5 bases and J by 0 bases, and 17 bases separated the two germline ends. For the CDR3, the DNA is TGTGCCAGCTCAACGCTATCCGGGACATCAGCCAAAAACATTCAGTACTTC. Residues: CASSTLSGTSAKNIQYF.

A few counts support this clonotype. Here the CDR3 reads CASSYGDRGAYEQYF. CDR3 bases: TGTGCCAGCAGCTACGGGGACAGGGGTGCCTACGAGCAGTACTTC. The V gene is TRBV5-6, the J gene TRBJ2-7; TRBD1 matches at 10 bases. From germline, CDR1 is SGHDT and CDR2 YYEEEE. The CDR3 spans 15 residues. Trimming removed 3 bases from V and 2 bases from J; junction bases left unmatched: 5.

This clonotype was seen ten or more times. The chain has TRBV7-2 and TRBJ1-2; D is undetermined. From germline, CDR1 is SGHTA and CDR2 FQGNSA. Between the trimmed V and J ends, which lost 0 bases and 8 bases, there was a span of 7 bases. CDR3 length equals 12 residues. The CDR3 bases are TGTGCCAGCAGCTTAGCAGTGGTAGGCTACACCTTC. Translated: CASSLAVVGYTF.

This clonotype was counted many times. The chain combines TRBV6-5 with TRBJ1-1, with 7 positions matching TRBD1. The V segment lost 0 bases and the J segment 3 bases; nucleotides outside the gene matches: 10. The CDR3 runs 17 residues. Germline assignment: CDR1 MNHEY and CDR2 SVGAGI. As DNA, the CDR3 is TGTGCCAGCAGTTACTCGGGCCCCCAGGGGGTATACACTGAAGCTTTCTTT. Translating it yields CASSYSGPQGVYTEAFF.

This clonotype came up a few times. This chain connects TRBV6-5 to TRBJ1-4; 8 bases match TRBD1. The CDR3 consists of 13 residues. Germline trimming cut 6 bases from V and 8 bases from J; bases unmatched to any gene: 5. Germline CDR1 is MNHEY and CDR2 is SVGAGI. The CDR3 nucleotides read TGTGCCAGCAGGGACAGGGTGGGCGAAAAACTGTTTTTT. Its protein product is CASRDRVGEKLFF.

The V gene is TRBV6-5, the J gene TRBJ1-5, with unresolved D. This CDR3 region has 15 residues. The germline CDR1 and CDR2 sequences are MNHEY and SVGAGI. Trimming shortened V by 0 bases and J by 3 bases, and 9 bases separated the two germline ends. As DNA, the CDR3 is TGTGCCAGCAGTTACTCGGCCAGCCTCAATCAGCCCCAGCATTTT. Amino acids: CASSYSASLNQPQHF.

This clonotype was observed at least ten times. The V gene is TRBV7-2, the J gene TRBJ2-3; D is uncertain. Per the germline V gene, CDR1 is SGHTA and CDR2 is FQGNSA. The CDR3 has 13 amino acids. Deletions cut 1 base from V and 1 base from J, with 3 bases between. The CDR3 here is CASSLDRTDTQYF. The CDR3 DNA sequence: TGTGCCAGCAGCTTAGATCGCACAGATACGCAGTATTTT.

The sample holds many counts of this clonotype. The chain combines TRBV12-3 or TRBV12-4 with TRBJ2-7; 10 bases are a match to TRBD1. The J segment lost 0 bases and the V segment lost 4 bases, leaving 12 bases of the junction unmatched. The length of the CDR3 is 18 residues. The DNA for the CDR3 is TGTGCCAGCAGTTCCGACTGGACAGGGGGTATCACCTCCTACGAGCAGTACTTC. Translating it yields CASSSDWTGGITSYEQYF.

Ten or more counts support this clonotype. The chain carries TRBV5-1 and TRBJ2-3; 9 nucleotides agree with TRBD1. V lost 6 bases and J lost 2; bases outside the gene matches: 10. The length of the CDR3 is 16 residues. CDR1 is SGHRS and CDR2 is YFSETQ in the germline V gene. This CDR3 reads CASKGGRTGDTDTQYF. In nucleotides, the CDR3 is TGCGCCAGCAAGGGGGGCCGGACAGGGGACACAGATACGCAGTATTTT. The complete variable domain, with remaining parts taken from reference TRBV5-1 and TRBJ2-3, reads KAGVTQTPRYLIKTRGQQVTLSCSPISGHRSVSWYQQTPGQGLQFLFEYFSETQRNKGNFPGRFSGRQFSNSRSEMNVSTLELGDSALYLCASKGGRTGDTDTQYFGPGTRLTVL.

This clonotype was seen only a few times. This chain connects TRBV5-1 to TRBJ1-1; a weak D match, TRBD1 (5 bases). Per germline, CDR1 SGHRS and CDR2 YFSETQ. V dropped 4 bases and J dropped 0 bases, with 10 bases sitting between them. The CDR3 totals 14 residues. This CDR3 reads CASSRGLMNTEAFF. CDR3 DNA: TGCGCCAGCAGCAGGGGTCTCATGAACACTGAAGCTTTCTTT.

The chain couples TRBV20-1 to TRBJ2-3; 14 bases match TRBD2. Germline V gene lookup returns CDR1 DFQATT and CDR2 SNEGSKA (reference sequence). The CDR3 is made up of 16 amino acids. The junction had 7 bases not matched to a gene; V was cut back by 6 bases and J by 2 bases. CDR3 sequence reads: CSAKGLAGVNTDTQYF. CDR3 coding DNA: TGCAGTGCAAAGGGACTAGCGGGGGTAAACACAGATACGCAGTATTTT.

V and J are TRBV4-3 and TRBJ1-2, with TRBD1 matching over 7 bases. Per germline, CDR1 LGHNA and CDR2 YSLEER. Trimming took 2 bases from V and 6 from J; bases not matched to a gene: 12. The CDR3 contains 16 residues. The CDR3 here is CASSQFQGGPSDGYTF. As DNA, the CDR3 is TGCGCCAGCAGCCAATTTCAGGGGGGGCCTTCCGATGGCTACACCTTC.

This clonotype has a count of ten or more. This chain joins TRBV6-5 and TRBJ2-2; D may match TRBD1 or TRBD2 (6 bases each). Trimming removed 2 bases at V and 5 bases at J, with 12 bases between. From germline, CDR1 is MNHEY and CDR2 SVGAGI. This CDR3 region has 15 residues. CDR3 sequence: CASSYVGGPTGELFF. For the CDR3, the DNA is TGTGCCAGCAGTTACGTAGGGGGGCCTACCGGGGAGCTGTTTTTT.

The chain links TRBV4-2 to TRBJ1-1, with D possibly matching TRBD1 (5 bases). The CDR3 runs 16 residues. Trimming shortened V by 3 bases and J by 4 bases, and 18 bases separated the two germline ends. The V gene's germline CDR1 is LGHNA and CDR2 YNFKEQ. The DNA for the CDR3 is TGTGCCAGCAGCCACAGCGGGGACTTGGAGGGCACTGAAGCTTTCTTT. Translating it yields CASSHSGDLEGTEAFF.

This clonotype was counted a few times. This could be a read error, since a much larger clone is one nucleotide away. The genes are TRBV7-2 and TRBJ2-2; no reliable D call. The germline CDR1 and CDR2 sequences are SGHTA and FQGNSA. Trimming pared 2 bases from V and 0 bases from J, leaving 4 bases between. The CDR3 spans 14 residues. The CDR3 nucleotides read TGTGCCAGCAGCTTAAACACGAACACCGGGGAGCTGTTTTTT. This translates into CASSLNTNTGELFF.

This clonotype occurred many times. This chain links TRBV10-3 with TRBJ2-3, with TRBD2 matching over 10 bases. Germline trimming cut 11 bases from V and 1 base from J; bases unmatched to any gene: 9. CDR3 length: 15 amino acids. Germline V gene lookup returns CDR1 ENHRY and CDR2 SYGVKD. The CDR3: CAAGPSGSRTDTQYF. DNA of the CDR3: TGTGCCGCAGGGCCTAGCGGGAGCCGCACAGATACGCAGTATTTT.

This clonotype was recorded many times. The V and J genes are TRBV7-2 and TRBJ2-3; 7 bases are shared with TRBD2. Germline-derived CDR1 and CDR2 are SGHTA and FQGNSA. The V gene end was trimmed by 2 bases and the J gene end by 5 bases; junction bases not matched to a gene: 4. The CDR3 extends over 14 amino acids. In nucleotides, the CDR3 is TGTGCCAGCAGCTTAAGACGGGGGGTAGATACGCAGTATTTT. Protein product: CASSLRRGVDTQYF.

This clonotype was counted many times. The chain employs TRBV4-1 and TRBJ2-1; possible D gene TRBD2, 5 bases. Trimming removed 0 bases from V and 0 bases from J, with 15 bases in between. Germline values: CDR1 MGHRA, CDR2 YSYEKL. The CDR3 is made up of 18 amino acids. DNA of the CDR3: TGCGCCAGCAGCCAAGACCCCCAGCGGTTTAGCTCCTACAATGAGCAGTTCTTC. Residues: CASSQDPQRFSSYNEQFF.

The CDR3 loop is CSVGWTGLNTGELFF. DNA of the CDR3: TGCAGCGTAGGATGGACTGGTCTGAACACCGGGGAGCTGTTTTTT. This chain connects TRBV29-1 to TRBJ2-2; weak D call: TRBD2 (5 bases). Germline CDR1 is SQVTM and CDR2 is ANQGSEA. V was pared by 6 bases and J by 1 base, with 15 bases between. This CDR3 contains 15 residues.

There are a few counts of this clonotype. The chain couples TRBV5-6 to TRBJ2-7; D gene uncertain. CDR3 length: 14 residues. The germline CDR1 and CDR2 sequences are SGHDT and YYEEEE. V lost 4 bases to trimming and J lost 5 bases, with 16 bases between them. The CDR3 loop reads CASSLPPLGDEQYV. CDR3 DNA: TGTGCCAGCAGCCTGCCCCCGCTGGGCGACGAGCAGTACGTC.